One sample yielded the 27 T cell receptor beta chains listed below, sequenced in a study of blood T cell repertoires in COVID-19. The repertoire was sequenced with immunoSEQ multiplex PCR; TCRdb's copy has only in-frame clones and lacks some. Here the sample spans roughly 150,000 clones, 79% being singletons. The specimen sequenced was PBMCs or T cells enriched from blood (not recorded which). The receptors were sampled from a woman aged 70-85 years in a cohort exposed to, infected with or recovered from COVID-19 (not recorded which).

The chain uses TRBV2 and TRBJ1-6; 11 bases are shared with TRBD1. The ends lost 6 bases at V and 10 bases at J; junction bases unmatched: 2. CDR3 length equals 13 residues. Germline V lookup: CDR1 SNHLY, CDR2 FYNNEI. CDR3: CASRGQGESPLHF. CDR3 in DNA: TGTGCCAGCAGGGGACAGGGGGAATCACCCCTCCACTTT.

The CDR3 loop is CASSVTTSADHTDTQYF. The CDR3 DNA sequence: TGTGCCAGCAGCGTTACGACTAGCGCCGACCACACAGATACGCAGTATTTT. The rearrangement uses TRBV9 and TRBJ2-3; 8 bases are a match to TRBD2. J lost 2 bases, V lost 2 bases, and 10 bases had no gene match. CDR1 is SGDLS, CDR2 YYNGEE, per germline. The CDR3 length is 17 residues.

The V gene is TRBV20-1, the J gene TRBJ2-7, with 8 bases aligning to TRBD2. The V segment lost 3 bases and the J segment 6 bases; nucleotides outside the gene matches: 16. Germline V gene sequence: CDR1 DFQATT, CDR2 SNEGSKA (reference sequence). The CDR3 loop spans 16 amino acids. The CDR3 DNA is TGCAGTGCTAGTGGGTGGAGCGGGAGAAGGAGGGCCGAGCAGTACTTC. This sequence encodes CSASGWSGRRRAEQYF.

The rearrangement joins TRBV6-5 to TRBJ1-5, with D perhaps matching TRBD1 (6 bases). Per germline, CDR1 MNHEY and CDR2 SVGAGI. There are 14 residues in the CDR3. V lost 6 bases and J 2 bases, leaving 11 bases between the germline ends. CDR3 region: CASRKQGRNQPQHF. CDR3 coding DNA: TGTGCCAGCAGAAAACAGGGACGCAATCAGCCCCAGCATTTT.

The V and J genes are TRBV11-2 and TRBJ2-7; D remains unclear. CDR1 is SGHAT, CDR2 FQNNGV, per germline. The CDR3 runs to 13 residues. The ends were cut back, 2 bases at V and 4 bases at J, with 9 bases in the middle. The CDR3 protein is CASSLFVGYEQYF. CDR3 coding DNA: TGTGCCAGCAGCTTATTTGTCGGTTACGAGCAGTACTTC.

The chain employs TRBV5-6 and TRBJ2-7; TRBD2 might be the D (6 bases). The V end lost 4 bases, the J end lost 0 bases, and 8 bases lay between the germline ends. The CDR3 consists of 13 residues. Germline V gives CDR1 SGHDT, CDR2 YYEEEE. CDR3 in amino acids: CASSGRDSYEQYF. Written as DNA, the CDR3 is TGTGCCAGCAGCGGGCGGGACTCCTACGAGCAGTACTTC.

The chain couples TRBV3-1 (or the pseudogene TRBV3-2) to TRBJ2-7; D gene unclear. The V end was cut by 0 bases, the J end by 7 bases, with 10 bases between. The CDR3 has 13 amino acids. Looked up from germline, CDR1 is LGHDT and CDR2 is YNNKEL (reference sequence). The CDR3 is CASSQEGSLEQYF. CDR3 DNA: TGTGCCAGCAGCCAAGAGGGCAGTCTGGAGCAGTACTTC.

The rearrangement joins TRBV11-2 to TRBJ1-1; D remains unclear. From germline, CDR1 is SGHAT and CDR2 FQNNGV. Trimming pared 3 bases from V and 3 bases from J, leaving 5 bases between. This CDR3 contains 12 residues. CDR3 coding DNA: TGTGCCAGCAGCTTTCTCGACACTGAAGCTTTCTTT. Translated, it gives CASSFLDTEAFF. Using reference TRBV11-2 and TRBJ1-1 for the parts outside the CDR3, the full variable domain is EAGVAQSPRYKIIEKRQSVAFWCNPISGHATLYWYQQILGQGPKLLIQFQNNGVVDDSQLPKDRFSAERLKGVDSTLKIQPAKLEDSAVYLCASSFLDTEAFFGQGTRLTVV.

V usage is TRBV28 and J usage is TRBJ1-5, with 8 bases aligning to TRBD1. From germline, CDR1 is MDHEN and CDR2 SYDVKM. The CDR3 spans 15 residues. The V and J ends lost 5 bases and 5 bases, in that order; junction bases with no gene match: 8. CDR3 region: CASSPLAGGHQPQHF. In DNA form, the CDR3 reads TGTGCCAGCAGTCCCTTGGCAGGGGGCCATCAGCCCCAGCATTTT.

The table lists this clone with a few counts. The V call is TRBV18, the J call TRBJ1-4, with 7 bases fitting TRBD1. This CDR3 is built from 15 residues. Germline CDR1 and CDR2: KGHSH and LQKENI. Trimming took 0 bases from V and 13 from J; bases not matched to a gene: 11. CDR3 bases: TGTGCCAGCTCACCACCGTGGGCAGGGGGGCATGGACTGTTTTTT. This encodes CASSPPWAGGHGLFF.

The CDR3 DNA reads as TGCGCCAGCACCCTGGGGGCAGCTATGAACACTGAAGCTTTCTTT. Encoded protein: CASTLGAAMNTEAFF. The chain combines TRBV5-1 with TRBJ1-1, with D perhaps TRBD1 (6 bases). The V gene's germline CDR1 is SGHRS and CDR2 YFSETQ. Trimming removed 6 bases at V and 0 bases at J, with 15 bases between. The CDR3 extends over 15 amino acids.

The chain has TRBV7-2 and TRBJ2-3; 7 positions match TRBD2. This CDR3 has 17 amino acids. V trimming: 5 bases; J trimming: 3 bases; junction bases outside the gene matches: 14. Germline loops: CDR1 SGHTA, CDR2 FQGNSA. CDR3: CASSKQLGLAVTDTQYF. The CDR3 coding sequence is TGTGCCAGCAGCAAACAGCTGGGTCTAGCGGTTACAGATACGCAGTATTTT.

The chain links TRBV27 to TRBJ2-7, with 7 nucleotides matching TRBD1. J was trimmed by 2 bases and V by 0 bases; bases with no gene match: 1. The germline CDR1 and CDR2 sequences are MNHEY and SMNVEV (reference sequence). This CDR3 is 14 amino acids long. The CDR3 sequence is CASSLSGGTYEQYF. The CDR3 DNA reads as TGTGCCAGCAGTTTATCAGGGGGCACCTACGAGCAGTACTTC.

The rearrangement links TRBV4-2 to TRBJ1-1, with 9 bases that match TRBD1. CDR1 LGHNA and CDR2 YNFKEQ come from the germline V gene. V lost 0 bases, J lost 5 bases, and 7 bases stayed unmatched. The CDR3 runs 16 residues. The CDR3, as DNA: TGTGCCAGCAGCCAAGATTTTGGACAGGGGTTGACTGAAGCTTTCTTT. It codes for CASSQDFGQGLTEAFF.

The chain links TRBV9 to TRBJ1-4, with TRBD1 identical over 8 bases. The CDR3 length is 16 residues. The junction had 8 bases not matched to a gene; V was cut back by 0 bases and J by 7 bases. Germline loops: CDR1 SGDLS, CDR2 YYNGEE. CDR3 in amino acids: CASSVAFGTGGEKLFF. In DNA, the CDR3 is TGTGCCAGCAGCGTAGCATTCGGGACAGGAGGTGAAAAACTGTTTTTT.

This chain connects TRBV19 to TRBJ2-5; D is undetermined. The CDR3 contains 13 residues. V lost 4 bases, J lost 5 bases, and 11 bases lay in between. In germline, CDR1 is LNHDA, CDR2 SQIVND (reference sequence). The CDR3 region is CASSTRLGETQYF. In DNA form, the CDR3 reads TGTGCCAGTAGTACCCGACTCGGGGAGACCCAGTACTTC.

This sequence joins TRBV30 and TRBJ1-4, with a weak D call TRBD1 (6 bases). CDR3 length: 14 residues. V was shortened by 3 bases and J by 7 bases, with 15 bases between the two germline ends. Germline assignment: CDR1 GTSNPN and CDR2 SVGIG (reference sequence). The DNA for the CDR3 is TGTGCCTGGAGGTTTGGGGGGGCGGGTGAAAAACTGTTTTTT. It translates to CAWRFGGAGEKLFF.

The CDR3 region is CAWSVGTLNQPQHF. As DNA, the CDR3 is TGTGCCTGGAGTGTCGGGACACTCAATCAGCCCCAGCATTTT. The chain links TRBV30 to TRBJ1-5; D may be TRBD1 (6 bases). V gave up 0 bases and J gave up 3 bases, with 9 bases separating them. CDR3 size: 14 residues. Germline assignment: CDR1 GTSNPN and CDR2 SVGIG (reference sequence).

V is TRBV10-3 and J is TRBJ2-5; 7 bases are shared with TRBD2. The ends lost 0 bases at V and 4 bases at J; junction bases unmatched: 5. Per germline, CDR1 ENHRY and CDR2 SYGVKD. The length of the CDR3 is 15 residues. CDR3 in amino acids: CAISESAGEGETQYF. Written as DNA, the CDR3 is TGTGCCATCAGTGAGTCGGCGGGGGAGGGAGAGACCCAGTACTTC.

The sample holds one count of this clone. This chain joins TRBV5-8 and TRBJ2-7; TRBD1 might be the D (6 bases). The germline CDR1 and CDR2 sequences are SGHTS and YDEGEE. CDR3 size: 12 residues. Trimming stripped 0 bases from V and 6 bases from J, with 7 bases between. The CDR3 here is CASSLDRAEQYF. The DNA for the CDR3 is TGTGCCAGCAGCTTGGACAGGGCCGAGCAGTACTTC.

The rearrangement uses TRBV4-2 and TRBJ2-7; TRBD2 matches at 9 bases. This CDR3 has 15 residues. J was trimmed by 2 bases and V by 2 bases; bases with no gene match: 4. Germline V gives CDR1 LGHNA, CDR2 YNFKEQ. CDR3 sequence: CASSQSLAGTYEQYF. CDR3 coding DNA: TGTGCCAGCAGCCAAAGTCTAGCGGGAACCTACGAGCAGTACTTC.

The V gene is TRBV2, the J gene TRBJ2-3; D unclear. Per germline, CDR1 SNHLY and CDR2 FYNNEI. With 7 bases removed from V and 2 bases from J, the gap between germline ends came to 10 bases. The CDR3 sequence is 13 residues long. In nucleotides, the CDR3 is TGTGCCAGCATACAGAGCCTCACAGATACGCAGTATTTT. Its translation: CASIQSLTDTQYF.

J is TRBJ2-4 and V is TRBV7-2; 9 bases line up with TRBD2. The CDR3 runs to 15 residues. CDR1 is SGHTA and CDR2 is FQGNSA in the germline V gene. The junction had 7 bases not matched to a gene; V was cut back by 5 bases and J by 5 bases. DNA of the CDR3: TGTGCCAGCAGCACCCGGACTAGCGACGAAAACATTCAGTACTTC. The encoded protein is CASSTRTSDENIQYF.

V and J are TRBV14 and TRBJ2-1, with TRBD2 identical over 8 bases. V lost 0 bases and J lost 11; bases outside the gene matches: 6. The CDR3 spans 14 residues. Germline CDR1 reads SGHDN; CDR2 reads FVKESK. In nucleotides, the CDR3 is TGTGCCAGCAGCCAAGACGGGAGGGCCAGTAAGCAGTTCTTC. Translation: CASSQDGRASKQFF.

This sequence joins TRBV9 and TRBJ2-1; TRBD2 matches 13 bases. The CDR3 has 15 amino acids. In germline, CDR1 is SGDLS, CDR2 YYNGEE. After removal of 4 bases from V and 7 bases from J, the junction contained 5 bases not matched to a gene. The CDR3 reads CASSPGTSGNNEQFF. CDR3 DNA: TGTGCCAGCAGCCCGGGGACTAGCGGGAATAATGAGCAGTTCTTC. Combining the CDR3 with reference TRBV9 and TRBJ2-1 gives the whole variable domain DSGVTQTPKHLITATGQRVTLRCSPRSGDLSVYWYQQSLDQGLQFLIQYYNGEERAKGNILERFSAQQFPDLHSELNLSSLELGDSALYFCASSPGTSGNNEQFFGPGTRLTVL.

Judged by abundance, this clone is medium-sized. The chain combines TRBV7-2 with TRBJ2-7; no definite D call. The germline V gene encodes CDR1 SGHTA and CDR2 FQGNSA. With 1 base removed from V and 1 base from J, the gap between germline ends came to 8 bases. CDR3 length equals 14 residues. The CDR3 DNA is TGTGCCAGCAGCTTAGAGTACCGGTCCTACGAGCAGTACTTC. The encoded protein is CASSLEYRSYEQYF.

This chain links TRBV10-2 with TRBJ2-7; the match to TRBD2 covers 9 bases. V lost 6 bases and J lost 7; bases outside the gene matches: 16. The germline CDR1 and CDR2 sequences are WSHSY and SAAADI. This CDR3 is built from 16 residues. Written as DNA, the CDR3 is TGCGCCAGCAGCGCCGCGGCGGGAGGGCCCCCCCGGGAGCAGTACTTC. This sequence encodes CASSAAAGGPPREQYF.